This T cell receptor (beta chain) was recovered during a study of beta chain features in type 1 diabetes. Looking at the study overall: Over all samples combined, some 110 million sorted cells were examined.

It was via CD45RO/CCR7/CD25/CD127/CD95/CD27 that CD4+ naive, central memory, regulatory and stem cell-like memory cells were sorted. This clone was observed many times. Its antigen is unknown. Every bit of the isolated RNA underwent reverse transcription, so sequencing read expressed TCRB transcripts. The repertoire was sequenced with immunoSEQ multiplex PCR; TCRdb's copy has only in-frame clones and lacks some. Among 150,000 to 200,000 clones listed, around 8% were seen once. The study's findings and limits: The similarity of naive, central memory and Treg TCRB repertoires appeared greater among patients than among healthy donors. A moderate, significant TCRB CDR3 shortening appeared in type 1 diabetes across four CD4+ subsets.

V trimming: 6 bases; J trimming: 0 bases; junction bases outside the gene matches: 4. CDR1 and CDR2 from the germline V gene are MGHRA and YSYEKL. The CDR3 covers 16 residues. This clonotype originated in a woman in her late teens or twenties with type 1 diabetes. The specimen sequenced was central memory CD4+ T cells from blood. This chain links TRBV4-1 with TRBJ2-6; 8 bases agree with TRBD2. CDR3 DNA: TGCGCCAGCAGGAGCGGGGGAAGCTCTGGGGCCAACGTCCTGACTTTC. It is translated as CASRSGGSSGANVLTF.